This T cell receptor beta chain was recovered during a study of shared clonotypes between healthy human individuals. As to this clone: Antigen: not known.

Germline V gene sequence: CDR1 SEHNR, CDR2 FQNEAQ (reference sequence). This CDR3 region has 15 residues. Germline trimming cut 5 bases from V and 0 bases from J; bases unmatched to any gene: 5. CD45RO-negative CD8 cells positively selected for CCR7 made up the naive population, which excluded terminally differentiated effector memory CD45RA+ cells. TCRdb's copy holds only in-frame clones and misses some; the assay was immunoSEQ multiplex PCR. The table lists roughly 890,000 clones, nearly 95% of them singletons. Study-wide points: A reduction in generation probabilities was seen for non-shared clonotypes relative to those shared by all four donors. The authors expected sequencing depth to affect clonotype sharing among donors.

The rearrangement uses TRBV7-9 and TRBJ2-3; TRBD2 aligns across 7 bases. Sample: naive CD8+ T cells sorted from blood. The TCR originated in a man aged 30 to 39 in good health. Here the CDR3 DNA reads TGTGCCAGCAGCCAGCGGGATGCTAGCACAGATACGCAGTATTTT. Its translation is CASSQRDASTDTQYF.